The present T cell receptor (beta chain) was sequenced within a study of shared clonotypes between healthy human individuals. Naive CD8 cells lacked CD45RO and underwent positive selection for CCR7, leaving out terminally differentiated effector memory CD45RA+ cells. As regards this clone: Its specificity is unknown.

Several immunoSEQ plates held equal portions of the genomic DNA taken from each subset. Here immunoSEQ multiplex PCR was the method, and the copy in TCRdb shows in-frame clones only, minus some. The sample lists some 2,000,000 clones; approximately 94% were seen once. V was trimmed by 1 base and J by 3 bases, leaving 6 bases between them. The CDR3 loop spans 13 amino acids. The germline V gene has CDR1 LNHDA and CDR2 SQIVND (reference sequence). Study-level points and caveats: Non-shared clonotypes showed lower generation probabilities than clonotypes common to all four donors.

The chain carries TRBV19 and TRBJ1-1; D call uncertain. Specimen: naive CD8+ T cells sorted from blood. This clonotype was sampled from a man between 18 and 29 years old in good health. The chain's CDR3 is CASSIGSYTEAFF. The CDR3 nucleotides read TGTGCCAGTAGTATAGGGTCCTACACTGAAGCTTTCTTT.